Sequencing of this T cell receptor (beta chain) was carried out in a study of blood T cell repertoires in COVID-19. Individuals drawn from approximately 26 US areas were roughly 18 to 95 years old. The recovered donors of Cohort 3 showed two negative PCRs, clearance, or symptom resolution. In the original workflow: How many nucleated cells were present was estimated from reference gene primer amplification. Only in-frame clones appear in the TCRdb table, and some are missing; sequencing was by immunoSEQ multiplex PCR. That table furnishes V, J and clone size, whereas the DNA furnished D and trimming. This table has more than 300,000 clones, roughly 91% appearing once. The germline V gene has CDR1 SGHRS and CDR2 YFSETQ. V was clipped by 4 bases and J by 0 bases; unmatched bases: 4. The CDR3 spans 15 residues.

The clonotype was recovered from a woman younger than 30 who had recovered from COVID-19. Material: PBMCs or T cells enriched from blood (not recorded which). The rearrangement joins TRBV5-1 to TRBJ1-1, with 9 bases fitting TRBD1. DNA for the CDR3: TGCGCCAGCAGCGATACAGGGGGCGTGAACACTGAAGCTTTCTTT. Translated, it gives CASSDTGGVNTEAFF.